The present entry profiles one TCR beta chain with its context. The sample belongs to a study of cytotoxic CD8 clonotypes in ibrutinib-treated CLL. With sequencing, the targeted depth ranged from 1 in 200,000 to 1 in 1 million T cells. Assay used: immunoSEQ multiplex PCR; TCRdb lists only in-frame clones, some missing. Of under 200,000 clones listed, 70% to 85% were seen once; the top ten hold under 5.5%. The clonotype originates from a human donor with chronic lymphocytic leukemia. Material: PBMCs, obtained after 24 months of ibrutinib treatment.

The CDR3, as DNA: TGCGCCAGCAGCTCCGAAGGTTACAATGAGCAGTTCTTC. Translation: CASSSEGYNEQFF. This chain uses TRBV5-1 with TRBJ2-1; D gene uncertain. Germline-derived CDR1 and CDR2 are SGHRS and YFSETQ. Trimming shortened V by 3 bases and J by 4 bases, and 8 bases separated the two germline ends. The CDR3 loop spans 13 amino acids.